These 13 T cell receptor beta chains came from one sample sequenced in a study of beta chain features in type 1 diabetes (dated by TCRdb to 2017 to 2018). Their recognized antigens are unknown. Preparation of the library involved the immunoSEQ multiplex PCR assay. The High Capacity cDNA Reverse Transcription Kit was used to reverse transcribe all of the isolated RNA, meaning that expressed TCRB transcripts were what got sequenced. TCRdb re-hosts the immuneACCESS table, in-frame sequences only. Its copies lack some clones; in the studies checked, an unresolved V gene accounts for under half of them, and the cause for the rest is not known. This sample comprises around 710,000 clones, 9.5% to 15% of them detected only once. The top ten constitute more than 0.1% of the sample. Beyond this particular receptor, the publication reports: In all four CD4+ subsets, TCRB CDR3 length was moderately but significantly shorter in type 1 diabetes patients.

Sequencing was done on a sample of naive CD4+ T cells from blood. This sample's cell subset or site label indicates: true naive CD4+ T cells. These receptors were collected from a man aged 25 to 40 with type 1 diabetes.

This clone was recorded a few times. The chain uses TRBV7-2 and TRBJ2-1; TRBD2 aligns across 9 bases. CDR3 size: 16 residues. The germline V gene has CDR1 SGHTA and CDR2 FQGNSA. The V gene end was trimmed by 1 base and the J gene end by 7 bases; junction bases not matched to a gene: 8. The CDR3 DNA is TGTGCCAGCAGCTTAGTTAGCGGGGGTTGGGAAAATGAGCAGTTCTTC. Its protein is CASSLVSGGWENEQFF. Full variable domain (remainder filled in from reference TRBV7-2 and TRBJ2-1): GAGVSQSPSNKVTEKGKDVELRCDPISGHTALYWYRQSLGQGLEFLIYFQGNSAPDKSGLPSDRFSAERTGGSVSTLTIQRTQQEDSAVYLCASSLVSGGWENEQFFGPGTRLTVL.

The chain employs TRBV30 and TRBJ1-3; D is unresolved. Germline values: CDR1 GTSNPN, CDR2 SVGIG (reference sequence). Trimming left V 2 bases short and J 2 bases short, with 13 bases between. The CDR3 contains 15 residues. The chain's CDR3 is CAWSHGVDPGNTIYF. The CDR3 nucleotides read TGTGCCTGGAGTCACGGGGTGGATCCTGGAAACACCATATATTTT.

This clone has more than one count but fewer than ten. The chain combines TRBV6-5 with TRBJ2-2, with D perhaps TRBD1 (6 bases). The V gene's germline CDR1 is MNHEY and CDR2 SVGAGI. The ends were cut back, 6 bases at V and 1 base at J, with 12 bases in the middle. The CDR3 is made up of 15 amino acids. The CDR3 protein is CASSRQTGNTGELFF. The CDR3 coding sequence is TGTGCCAGCAGCCGACAGACAGGGAACACCGGGGAGCTGTTTTTT.

The V call is TRBV6-5, the J call TRBJ1-2, with D possibly being TRBD1 (5 bases). CDR3 length equals 14 residues. V lost 6 bases to trimming and J lost 2 bases, with 13 bases between them. Germline lookup yields CDR1 MNHEY and CDR2 SVGAGI. This CDR3 reads CASSSGQGNYGYTF. CDR3 DNA sequence: TGTGCCAGCAGCTCAGGGCAGGGCAACTATGGCTACACCTTC.

For this clone: A junction boundary mismatches the germline segment, possibly from a read error. The chain is built from TRBV18 and TRBJ2-7; D gene unclear. The CDR3 is 13 residues long. From germline, CDR1 is KGHSH and CDR2 LQKENI. CDR3 protein: CASSPLDGPEQYF. The CDR3 coding sequence is TGTGCCAGCTCCCCACTGGACGGGCCCGAGCAGTACTTC.

The chain links TRBV7-2 to TRBJ1-5; weak D call: TRBD1 (5 bases). V dropped 5 bases and J dropped 1 base, with 15 bases sitting between them. Per the germline V gene, CDR1 is SGHTA and CDR2 is FQGNSA. CDR3 length equals 16 residues. CDR3: CASSPRQGASNQPQHF. For the CDR3, the DNA is TGTGCCAGCAGCCCACGGCAAGGGGCGAGCAATCAGCCCCAGCATTTT.

The chain employs TRBV4-3 and TRBJ1-3; D is ambiguous. Trimming removed 0 bases from V and 7 bases from J, with 19 bases in between. This CDR3 contains 17 residues. In germline, CDR1 is LGHNA, CDR2 YSLEER. For the CDR3, the DNA is TGCGCCAGCAGCCAAGATACCGGCGGAGGTCTTGGGAACACCATATATTTT. Translating it yields CASSQDTGGGLGNTIYF.

As DNA, the CDR3 is TGCGCCAGCAGGGGGGCAGGGGATCAGCCCCAGCATTTT. Translating it yields CASRGAGDQPQHF. The chain employs TRBV5-1 and TRBJ1-5; maybe TRBD1 (6 bases). The V gene's germline CDR1 is SGHRS and CDR2 YFSETQ. Trimming removed 5 bases from V and 5 bases from J, with 11 bases in between. The CDR3 has 13 amino acids.

V is TRBV7-9 and J is TRBJ2-2, with D unresolved. Germline V gene lookup returns CDR1 SEHNR and CDR2 FQNEAQ (reference sequence). The CDR3 consists of 14 residues. Trimming removed 6 bases from V and 6 bases from J, with 14 bases in between. CDR3 amino acids: CASRVGLPSGELFF. The CDR3 nucleotides are TGTGCCAGCAGGGTTGGGCTCCCCTCCGGGGAGCTGTTTTTT. The whole variable domain, filled in from reference TRBV7-9 and TRBJ2-2, reads DTGVSQNPRHKITKRGQNVTFRCDPISEHNRLYWYRQTLGQGPEFLTYFQNEAQLEKSRLLSDRFSAERPKGSFSTLEIQRTEQGDSAMYLCASRVGLPSGELFFGEGSRLTVL.

The chain employs TRBV2 and TRBJ2-3, with TRBD1 as a possible D gene (5 bases). The CDR3 is 14 residues long. V lost 3 bases and J 1 base, leaving 8 bases between the germline ends. Germline CDR1 and CDR2: SNHLY and FYNNEI. The CDR3 DNA follows: TGTGCCAGCAGTGATGGCAGGGGCACAGATACGCAGTATTTT. Encoded protein: CASSDGRGTDTQYF.

This clone has a handful of counts. The genes are TRBV30 and TRBJ2-6, with 7 bases that match TRBD1. The ends lost 1 base at V and 0 bases at J; junction bases unmatched: 6. The length of the CDR3 is 17 residues. Germline V gene sequence: CDR1 GTSNPN, CDR2 SVGIG (reference sequence). The CDR3 nucleotides read TGTGCCTGGAGTGGAAAGACAGGGAGCTCTGGGGCCAACGTCCTGACTTTC. This encodes CAWSGKTGSSGANVLTF.

The rearrangement links TRBV30 to TRBJ2-2, with 7 nucleotides matching TRBD2. This CDR3 comprises 14 residues. The V gene end was trimmed by 2 bases and the J gene end by 4 bases; junction bases not matched to a gene: 4. Germline values: CDR1 GTSNPN, CDR2 SVGIG (reference sequence). The CDR3 DNA reads TGTGCCTGGAGTCAGCGGGGCGTCACCGGGGAGCTGTTTTTT. Translation gives CAWSQRGVTGELFF.

This chain connects TRBV18 to TRBJ2-7, with 10 positions matching TRBD1. This CDR3 is built from 15 residues. V shed 3 bases and J 11 bases; nucleotides not matched to a gene: 13. Germline V gene lookup returns CDR1 KGHSH and CDR2 LQKENI. DNA for the CDR3: TGTGCCAGCTCACCTTTGGAGGGACAGGGGTTCCTCGAGTACTTC. This translates into CASSPLEGQGFLEYF.